The source of this TCR beta chain is a study of regulatory T cells in long-lasting Graves disease. Arm-PCR of CDR3 regions and iRepertoire HTBI primers were used to build TCR beta libraries. A single record per CDR3 protein comes from TCRdb applying MiXCR to the multiplex PCR reads. Here the sample spans about 460,000 distinct CDR3 sequences, approximately 23% being singletons. Described time point: persistent/refractory GD, antithyroid drugs over 5 years with positive TRAb. PBMCs were the source of the RNA used for TCR sequencing. This material consisted of peripheral blood mononuclear cells (PBMCs), taken when the disease was refractory, from a patient treated with antithyroid drugs. The receptor's source is a female donor with Graves disease.

The CDR3 region is CAVRDSYNEQFF. The CDR3 region has the DNA TGTGCCGTACGGGACAGTTACAATGAGCAGTTCTTC. The V and J genes are TRBV10-3 and TRBJ2-1; 7 bases agree with TRBD1. The CDR3 length is 12 residues. The germline gives CDR1 ENHRY, CDR2 SYGVKD. Trimming at V came to 11 bases and at J to 4 bases, leaving 5 bases not matched to a gene.